This T cell receptor (beta chain) comes out of a study of Ad26.COV2.S vaccination and SARS-CoV-2 variants. TCRdb's copy holds only in-frame clones and misses some; the assay was immunoSEQ multiplex PCR. The sample holds about 480,000 clones; 87% are singletons and the top ten take roughly 13%. Comments on this clone: As yet, its antigen is unknown.

Trimming left V 6 bases short and J 3 bases short, with 11 bases between. Germline CDR1 and CDR2: SQVTM and ANQGSEA. CDR3 length: 12 residues. Treatment indicated: about 20 received Ad26.COV2.S at low or high dose, single or two shots; 5 received placebo; per-sample allocation not given. Day 63 following the first vaccine or placebo injection was when the samples were taken. This adult donor, from Boston, was 18-55 years old. An Ad26 vector carrying the Wuhan-strain SARS-CoV-2 spike served as the vaccine. Study-wide findings and caveats: Breadth, reportedly substantial, characterized the spike-specific CD8+ and CD4+ T cell responses after vaccination.

The chain joins TRBV29-1 to TRBJ1-2; D remains unclear. The material sequenced was peripheral blood, taken in a trial of Ad26.COV2.S vaccine versus placebo. This receptor was taken from a person between 18 and 65 years old who received the Ad26.COV2.S COVID-19 vaccine or a placebo. In DNA, the CDR3 is TGCAGCGTCCCCGGGCAAGACTATGGCTACACCTTC. Translating it yields CSVPGQDYGYTF.